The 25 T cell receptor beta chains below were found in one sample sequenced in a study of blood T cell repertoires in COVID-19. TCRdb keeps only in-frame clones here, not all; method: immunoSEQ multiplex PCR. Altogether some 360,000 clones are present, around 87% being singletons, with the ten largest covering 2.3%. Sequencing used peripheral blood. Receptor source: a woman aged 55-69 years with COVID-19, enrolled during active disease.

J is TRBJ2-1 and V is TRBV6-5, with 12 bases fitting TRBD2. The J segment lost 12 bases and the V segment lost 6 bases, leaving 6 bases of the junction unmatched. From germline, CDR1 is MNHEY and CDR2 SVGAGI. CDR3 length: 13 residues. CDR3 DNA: TGTGCCAGCAGCTCCCCGGGACTAGCGGGGCAGTTCTTC. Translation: CASSSPGLAGQFF.

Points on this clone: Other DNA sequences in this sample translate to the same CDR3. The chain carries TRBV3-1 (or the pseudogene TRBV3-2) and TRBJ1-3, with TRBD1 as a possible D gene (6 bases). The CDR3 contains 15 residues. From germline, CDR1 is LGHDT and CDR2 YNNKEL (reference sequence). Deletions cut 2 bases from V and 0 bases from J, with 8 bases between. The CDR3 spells CASSQRGGSGNTIYF. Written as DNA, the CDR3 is TGTGCCAGCAGCCAAAGGGGGGGCTCTGGAAACACCATATATTTT.

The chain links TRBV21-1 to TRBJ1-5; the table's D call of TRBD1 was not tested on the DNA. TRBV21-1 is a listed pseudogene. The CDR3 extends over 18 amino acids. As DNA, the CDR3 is TGTGCCAGCAGTTTTGGAGACAGGGGGGAAATTGGCAATCAGCCCCAGCATTTT. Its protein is CASSFGDRGEIGNQPQHF.

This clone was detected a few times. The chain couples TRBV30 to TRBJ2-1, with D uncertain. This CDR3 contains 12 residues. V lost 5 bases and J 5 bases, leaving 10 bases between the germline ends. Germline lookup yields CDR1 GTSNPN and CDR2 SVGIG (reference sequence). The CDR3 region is CAWLYTNNEQFF. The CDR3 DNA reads TGTGCCTGGCTTTACACAAACAATGAGCAGTTCTTC.

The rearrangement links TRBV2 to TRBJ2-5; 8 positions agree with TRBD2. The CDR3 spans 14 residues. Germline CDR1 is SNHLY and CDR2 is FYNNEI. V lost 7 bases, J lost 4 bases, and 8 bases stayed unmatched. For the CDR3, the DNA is TGTGCCAGCATGGAACGGGGGGGCACAGAGACCCAGTACTTC. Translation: CASMERGGTETQYF.

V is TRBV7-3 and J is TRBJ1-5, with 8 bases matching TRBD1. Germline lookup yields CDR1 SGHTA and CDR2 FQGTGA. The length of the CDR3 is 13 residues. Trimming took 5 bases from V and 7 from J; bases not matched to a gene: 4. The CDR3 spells CASSAQGGQPQHF. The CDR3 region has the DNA TGTGCCAGCAGCGCACAGGGGGGGCAGCCCCAGCATTTT.

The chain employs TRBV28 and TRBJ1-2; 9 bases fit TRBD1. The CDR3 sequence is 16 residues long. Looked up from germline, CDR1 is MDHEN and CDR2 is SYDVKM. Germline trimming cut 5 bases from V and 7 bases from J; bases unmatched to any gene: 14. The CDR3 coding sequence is TGTGCCAGCAGTCTCCAAATAACAGGGGGCGCGTTTGGCTACACCTTC. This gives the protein CASSLQITGGAFGYTF.

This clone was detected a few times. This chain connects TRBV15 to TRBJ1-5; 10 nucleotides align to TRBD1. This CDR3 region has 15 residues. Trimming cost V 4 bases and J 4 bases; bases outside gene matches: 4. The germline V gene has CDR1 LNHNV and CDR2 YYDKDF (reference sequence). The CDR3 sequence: CATSTMGQGNQPQHF. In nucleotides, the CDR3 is TGTGCCACCAGCACAATGGGACAGGGGAATCAGCCCCAGCATTTT. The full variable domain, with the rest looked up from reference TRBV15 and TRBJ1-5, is DAMVIQNPRYQVTQFGKPVTLSCSQTLNHNVMYWYQQKSSQAPKLLFHYYDKDFNNEADTPDNFQSRRPNTSFCFLDIRSPGLGDTAMYLCATSTMGQGNQPQHFGDGTRLSIL.

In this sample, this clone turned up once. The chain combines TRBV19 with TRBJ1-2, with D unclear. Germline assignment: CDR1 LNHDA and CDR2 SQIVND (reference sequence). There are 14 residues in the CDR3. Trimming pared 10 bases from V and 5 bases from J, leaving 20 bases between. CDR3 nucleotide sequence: TGTGCCACCGACCCCGGAGACGGGTTGTATGGCTACACCTTC. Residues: CATDPGDGLYGYTF.

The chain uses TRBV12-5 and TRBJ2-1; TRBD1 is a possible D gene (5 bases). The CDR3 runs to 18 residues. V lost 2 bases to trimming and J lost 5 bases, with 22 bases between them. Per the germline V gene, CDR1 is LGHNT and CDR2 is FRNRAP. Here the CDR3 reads CASGLIPLQVLLNNEQFF. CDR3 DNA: TGTGCTAGTGGTTTGATTCCCCTACAGGTCTTACTAAACAATGAGCAGTTCTTC.

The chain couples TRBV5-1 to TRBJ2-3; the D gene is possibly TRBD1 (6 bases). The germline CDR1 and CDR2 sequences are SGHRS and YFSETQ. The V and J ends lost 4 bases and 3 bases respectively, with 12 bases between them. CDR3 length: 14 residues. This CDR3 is CASSQSGQTDTQYF. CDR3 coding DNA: TGCGCCAGCAGCCAGTCCGGACAGACAGATACGCAGTATTTT.

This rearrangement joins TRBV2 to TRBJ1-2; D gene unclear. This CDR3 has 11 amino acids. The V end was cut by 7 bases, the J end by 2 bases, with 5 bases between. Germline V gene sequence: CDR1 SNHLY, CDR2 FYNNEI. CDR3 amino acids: CASMANYGYTF. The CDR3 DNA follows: TGTGCCAGCATGGCCAACTATGGCTACACCTTC. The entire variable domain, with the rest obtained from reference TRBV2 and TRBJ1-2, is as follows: EPEVTQTPSHQVTQMGQEVILRCVPISNHLYFYWYRQILGQKVEFLVSFYNNEISEKSEIFDDQFSVERPDGSNFTLKIRSTKLEDSAMYFCASMANYGYTFGSGTRLTVV.

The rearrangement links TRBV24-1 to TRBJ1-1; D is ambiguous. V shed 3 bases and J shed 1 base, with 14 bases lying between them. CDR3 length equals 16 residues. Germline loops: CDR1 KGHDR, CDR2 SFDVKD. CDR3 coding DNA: TGTGCCACCAGTGATGGCGGAACTCTGGGGAACACTGAAGCTTTCTTT. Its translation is CATSDGGTLGNTEAFF.

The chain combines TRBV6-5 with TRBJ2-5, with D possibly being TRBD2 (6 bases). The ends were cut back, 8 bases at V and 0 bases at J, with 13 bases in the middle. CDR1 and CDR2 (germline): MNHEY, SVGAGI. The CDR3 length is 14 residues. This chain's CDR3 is CASGTEEYQETQYF. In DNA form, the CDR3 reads TGTGCCAGCGGGACTGAGGAGTACCAAGAGACCCAGTACTTC.

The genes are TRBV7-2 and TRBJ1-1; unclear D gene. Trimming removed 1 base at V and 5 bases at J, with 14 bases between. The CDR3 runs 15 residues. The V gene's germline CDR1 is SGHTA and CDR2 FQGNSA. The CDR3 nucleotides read TGTGCCAGCAGCTTAGAAGTGGGTAGGAGGACTGAAGCTTTCTTT. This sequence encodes CASSLEVGRRTEAFF.

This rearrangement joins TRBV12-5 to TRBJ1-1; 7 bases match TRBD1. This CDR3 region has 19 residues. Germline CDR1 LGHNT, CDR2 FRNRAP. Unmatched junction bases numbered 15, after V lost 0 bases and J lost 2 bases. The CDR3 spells CASGLVLGGLPNLNTEAFF. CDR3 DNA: TGTGCTAGTGGTTTGGTACTAGGGGGCCTGCCGAACCTAAACACTGAAGCTTTCTTT.

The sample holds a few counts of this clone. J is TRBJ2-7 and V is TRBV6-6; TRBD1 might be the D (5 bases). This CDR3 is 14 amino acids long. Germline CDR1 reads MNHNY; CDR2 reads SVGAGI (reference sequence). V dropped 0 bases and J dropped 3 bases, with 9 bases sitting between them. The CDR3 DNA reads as TGTGCCAGCAGTTACTCCGGACACGGCTACGAGCAGTACTTC. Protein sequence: CASSYSGHGYEQYF.

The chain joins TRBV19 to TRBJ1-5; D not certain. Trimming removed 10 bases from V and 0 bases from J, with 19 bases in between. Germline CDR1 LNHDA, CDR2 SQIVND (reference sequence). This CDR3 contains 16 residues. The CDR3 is CATKEVDGYSNQPQHF. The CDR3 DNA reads TGTGCCACCAAAGAGGTTGACGGCTATAGCAATCAGCCCCAGCATTTT.

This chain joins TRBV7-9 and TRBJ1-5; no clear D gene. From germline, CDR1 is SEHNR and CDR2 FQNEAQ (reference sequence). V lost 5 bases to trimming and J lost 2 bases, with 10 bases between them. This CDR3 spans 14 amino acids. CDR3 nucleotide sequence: TGTGCCAGCAGCCCTGACGGGGGCAATCAGCCCCAGCATTTT. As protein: CASSPDGGNQPQHF.

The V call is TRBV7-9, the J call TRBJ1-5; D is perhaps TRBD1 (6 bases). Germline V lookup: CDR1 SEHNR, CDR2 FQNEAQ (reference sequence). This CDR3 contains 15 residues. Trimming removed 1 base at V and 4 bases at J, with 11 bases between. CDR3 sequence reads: CASSLGTAYNQPQHF. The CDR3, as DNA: TGTGCCAGCAGCTTAGGGACAGCCTATAATCAGCCCCAGCATTTT.

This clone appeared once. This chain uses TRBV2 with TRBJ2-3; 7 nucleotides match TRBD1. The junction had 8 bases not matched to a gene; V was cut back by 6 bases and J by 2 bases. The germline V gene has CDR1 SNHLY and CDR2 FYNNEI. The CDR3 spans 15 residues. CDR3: CASSGDRRFTDTQYF. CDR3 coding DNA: TGTGCCAGCAGCGGGGACAGAAGATTCACAGATACGCAGTATTTT.

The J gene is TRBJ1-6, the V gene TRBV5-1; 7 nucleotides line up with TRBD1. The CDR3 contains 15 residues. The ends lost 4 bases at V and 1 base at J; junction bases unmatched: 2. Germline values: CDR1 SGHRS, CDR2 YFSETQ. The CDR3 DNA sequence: TGCGCCAGCAGCCTACAGGGGTCCTATAATTCACCCCTCCACTTT. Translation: CASSLQGSYNSPLHF.

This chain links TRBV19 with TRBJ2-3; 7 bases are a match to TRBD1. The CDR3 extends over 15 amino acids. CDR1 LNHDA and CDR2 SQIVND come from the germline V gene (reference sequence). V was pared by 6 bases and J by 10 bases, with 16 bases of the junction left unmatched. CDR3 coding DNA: TGTGCCAGTAGGGACCCGACAGGGAGTATCCTAGCGCAGTATTTT. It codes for CASRDPTGSILAQYF.

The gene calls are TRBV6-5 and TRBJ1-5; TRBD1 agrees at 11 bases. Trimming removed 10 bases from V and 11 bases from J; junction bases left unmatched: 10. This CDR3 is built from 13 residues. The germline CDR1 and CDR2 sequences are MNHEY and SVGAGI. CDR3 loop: CATRTGGERTQHF. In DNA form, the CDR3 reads TGTGCCACTCGGACAGGGGGCGAAAGGACCCAGCATTTT.

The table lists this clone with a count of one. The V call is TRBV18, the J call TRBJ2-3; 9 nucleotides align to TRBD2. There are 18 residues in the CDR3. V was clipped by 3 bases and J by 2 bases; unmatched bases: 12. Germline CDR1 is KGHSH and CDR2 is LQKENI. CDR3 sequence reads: CASSPPKWGGGATDTQYF. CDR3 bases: TGTGCCAGCTCACCTCCGAAATGGGGCGGGGGGGCCACAGATACGCAGTATTTT.